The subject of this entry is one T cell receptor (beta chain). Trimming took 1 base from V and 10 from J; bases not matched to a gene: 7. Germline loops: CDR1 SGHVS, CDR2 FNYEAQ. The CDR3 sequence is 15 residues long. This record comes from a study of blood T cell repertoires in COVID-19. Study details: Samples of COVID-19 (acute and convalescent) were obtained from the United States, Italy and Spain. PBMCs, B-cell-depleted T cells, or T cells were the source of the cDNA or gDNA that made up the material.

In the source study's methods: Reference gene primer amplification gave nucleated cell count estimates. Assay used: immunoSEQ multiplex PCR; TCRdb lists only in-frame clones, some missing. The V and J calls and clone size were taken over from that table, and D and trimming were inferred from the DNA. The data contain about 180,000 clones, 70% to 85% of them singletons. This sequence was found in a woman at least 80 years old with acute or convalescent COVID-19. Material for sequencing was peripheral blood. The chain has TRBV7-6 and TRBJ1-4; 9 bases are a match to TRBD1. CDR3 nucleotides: TGTGCCAGCAGCTTAGGGAGGACAGGGGATGGAAAACTGTTTTTT. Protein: CASSLGRTGDGKLFF.